This is a list of T cell receptor beta chains from one sample in a study of sequential checkpoint blockade in melanoma. Some clones are missing from TCRdb's copy, which holds only in-frame ones; the method was immunoSEQ multiplex PCR. The profile shows about 15,000 clones, 70% of them singletons. Specimen: CD8+ T cells sorted from blood (inferred from file names), collected from a patient given nivolumab and ipilimumab in sequence. These TCRs come from a human donor with melanoma. The CDR3 runs from the conserved cysteine through the conserved F or W. Fields, in order: J gene, V gene, CDR3 length, CDR3 protein.

J: TRBJ1-2
V: TRBV27
length: 15
CDR3: CASSFAPDGNYGYTF

J: TRBJ2-3
V: TRBV2
length: 13
CDR3: CASSEAPGNTQYF

J: TRBJ2-7
V: TRBV4-3
length: 15
CDR3: CASSQEVRGLYEQYF

J: TRBJ2-1
V: TRBV9
length: 16
CDR3: CASSVDPGQPLDEQFF

J: TRBJ2-7
V: TRBV5-5
length: 14
CDR3: CASSLADSLYEQYF

J: TRBJ1-3
V: TRBV7-1
length: 15
CDR3: CASSYRGRAGNTIYF

J: TRBJ2-7
V: TRBV7-2
length: 12
CDR3: CASSLWGGEQYF

J: TRBJ2-1
V: TRBV9
length: 17
CDR3: CASSVGRSGSAYNEQFF

J: TRBJ2-3
V: TRBV6-6
length: 15
CDR3: CASMGIGTSTDTQYF

J: TRBJ2-2
V: TRBV7-6
length: 14
CDR3: CASRDQAGSGELFF

J: TRBJ1-1
V: TRBV6-6
length: 15
CDR3: CASSYGQGGDTEAFF

J: TRBJ1-5
V: TRBV6-5
length: 15
CDR3: CASSYRGGGNQPQHF

J: TRBJ2-3
V: TRBV2
length: 16
CDR3: CASSGLAGGLTDTQYF

J: TRBJ2-1
V: TRBV29-1
length: 15
CDR3: CSVDGPLLDNNEQFF

J: TRBJ2-1
V: TRBV5-4
length: 16
CDR3: CASSLASGLAGREQFF

J: TRBJ1-1
V: TRBV23-1
length: 15
CDR3: CASSRQGGVKTEAFF

J: TRBJ2-5
V: TRBV9
length: 14
CDR3: CASSHGGVVETQYF

J: TRBJ1-5
V: TRBV9
length: 13
CDR3: CASSAGEGQPQHF

J: TRBJ2-3
V: TRBV5-5
length: 14
CDR3: CASSSDGDTDTQYF

J: TRBJ1-1
V: TRBV11-3
length: 15
CDR3: CASSSRQGMNTEAFF

J: TRBJ1-4
V: TRBV6-1
length: 13
CDR3: CASRRGGNEKLFF

J: TRBJ2-3
V: TRBV9
length: 18
CDR3: CASSASGTSGGVTDTQYF

J: TRBJ2-5
V: TRBV9
length: 14
CDR3: CASSRTGGRETQYF

J: TRBJ2-1
V: TRBV7-6
length: 18
CDR3: CASSLILSGQGARDEQFF